The source of this TCR beta chain is a study of beta chain features in type 1 diabetes. As for the study in general: Age, gender and cell yields were similar between patients and healthy donors.

Study-wide findings and caveats: People with Type 1 diabetes carried modestly yet significantly shorter TCRB CDR3s in all four CD4+ subsets.

CDR1 and CDR2 (germline): KGHSH, LQKENI. J lost 2 bases, V lost 3 bases, and 4 bases had no gene match. The CDR3 spans 16 residues. In regard to this clone: Its specificity is not known.

Sequenced material consisted of expressed TCRB transcripts (all of the isolated RNA was reverse transcribed). Libraries were prepared by immunoSEQ multiplex PCR; TCRdb keeps only in-frame clonotypes and omits some of them. This sample carries over 150,000 clones, less than 10% of them seen once, and the ten largest clones take 0.5%. Sequences were obtained from central memory CD4+ T cells from blood. This clonotype was obtained from a man between 18 and 29 years old with type 1 diabetes. The chain joins TRBV18 to TRBJ2-3; TRBD2 matches 11 bases. This CDR3 is CASSPSSGGATDTQYF. The CDR3 region has the DNA TGTGCCAGCTCACCGAGTAGCGGGGGGGCCACAGATACGCAGTATTTT.